This TCR beta chain was identified in a study of blood T cell repertoires in COVID-19. About the study: Acute-phase and convalescent COVID-19 samples originated in the United States, Italy and Spain. PBMCs, B-cell-depleted T cells, or T cells provided the cDNA or gDNA that made up the material.

The V end was cut by 3 bases, the J end by 5 bases, with 17 bases between. The CDR3 has 15 amino acids. From germline, CDR1 is SGDLS and CDR2 YYNGEE. Seattle-derived patients entered the study during active infection and were followed longitudinally. Methods used by the authors: How many nucleated cells were present was estimated from reference gene primer amplification. Assay used: immunoSEQ multiplex PCR; TCRdb lists only in-frame clones, some missing. That table gives V, J and clone size, and the DNA gave D and trimming. The sample gives about 65,000 clones, 65% to 90% of which show up once; roughly a tenth is in the top ten.

This chain uses TRBV9 with TRBJ2-5, with a weak D call TRBD1 (5 bases). This sequence originates from a man over 45 with COVID-19, enrolled during active disease. Sequenced sample: peripheral blood. Here the CDR3 reads CASSALPGPGETQYF. CDR3 coding DNA: TGTGCCAGCAGCGCGTTACCGGGCCCAGGGGAGACCCAGTACTTC. The whole variable domain, filled in from reference TRBV9 and TRBJ2-5, reads DSGVTQTPKHLITATGQRVTLRCSPRSGDLSVYWYQQSLDQGLQFLIQYYNGEERAKGNILERFSAQQFPDLHSELNLSSLELGDSALYFCASSALPGPGETQYFGPGTRLLVL.